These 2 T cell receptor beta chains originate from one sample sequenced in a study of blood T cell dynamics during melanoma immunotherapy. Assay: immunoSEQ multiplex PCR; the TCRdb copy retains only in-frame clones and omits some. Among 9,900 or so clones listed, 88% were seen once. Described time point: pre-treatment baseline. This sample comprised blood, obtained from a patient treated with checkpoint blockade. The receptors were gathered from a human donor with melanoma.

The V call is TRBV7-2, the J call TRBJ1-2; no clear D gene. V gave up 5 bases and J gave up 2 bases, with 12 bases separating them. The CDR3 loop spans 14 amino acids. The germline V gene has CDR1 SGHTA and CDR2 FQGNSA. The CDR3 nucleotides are TGTGCCAGCAGCCCCCGGGCAACAAACTATGGCTACACCTTC. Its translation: CASSPRATNYGYTF.

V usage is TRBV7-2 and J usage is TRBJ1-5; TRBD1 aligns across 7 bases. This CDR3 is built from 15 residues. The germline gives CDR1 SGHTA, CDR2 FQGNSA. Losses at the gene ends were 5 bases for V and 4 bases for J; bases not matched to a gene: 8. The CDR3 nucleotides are TGTGCCAGCAGCCCTGAAGGGGGCCGTAATCAGCCCCAGCATTTT. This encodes CASSPEGGRNQPQHF.